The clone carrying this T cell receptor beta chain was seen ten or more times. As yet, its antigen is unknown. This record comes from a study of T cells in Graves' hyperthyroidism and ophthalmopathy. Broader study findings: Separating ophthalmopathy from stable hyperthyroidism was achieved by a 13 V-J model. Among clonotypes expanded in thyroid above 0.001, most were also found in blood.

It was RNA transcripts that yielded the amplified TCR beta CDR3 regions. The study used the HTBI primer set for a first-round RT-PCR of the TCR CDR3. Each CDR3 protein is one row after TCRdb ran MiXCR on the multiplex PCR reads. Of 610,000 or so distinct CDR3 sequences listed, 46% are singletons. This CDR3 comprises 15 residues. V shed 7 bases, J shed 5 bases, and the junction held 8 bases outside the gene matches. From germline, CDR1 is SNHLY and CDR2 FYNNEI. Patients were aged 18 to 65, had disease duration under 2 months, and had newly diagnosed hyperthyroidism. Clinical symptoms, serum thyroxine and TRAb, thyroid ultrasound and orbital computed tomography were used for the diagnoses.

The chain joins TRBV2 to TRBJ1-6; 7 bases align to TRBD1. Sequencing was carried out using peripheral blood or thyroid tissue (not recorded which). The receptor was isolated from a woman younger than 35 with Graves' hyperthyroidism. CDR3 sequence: CASTRDSPNNSPLHF. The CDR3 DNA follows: TGTGCCAGCACCCGGGACAGCCCTAATAATTCACCCCTCCACTTT.